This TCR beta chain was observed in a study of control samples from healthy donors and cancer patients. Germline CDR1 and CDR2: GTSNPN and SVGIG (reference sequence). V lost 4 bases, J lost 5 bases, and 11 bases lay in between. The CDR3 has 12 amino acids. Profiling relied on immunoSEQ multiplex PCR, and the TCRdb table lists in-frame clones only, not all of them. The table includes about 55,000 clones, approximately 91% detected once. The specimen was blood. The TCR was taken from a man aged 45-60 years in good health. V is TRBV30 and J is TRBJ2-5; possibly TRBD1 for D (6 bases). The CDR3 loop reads CAWTGDRETQYF. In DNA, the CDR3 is TGTGCCTGGACAGGGGATCGGGAGACCCAGTACTTC.